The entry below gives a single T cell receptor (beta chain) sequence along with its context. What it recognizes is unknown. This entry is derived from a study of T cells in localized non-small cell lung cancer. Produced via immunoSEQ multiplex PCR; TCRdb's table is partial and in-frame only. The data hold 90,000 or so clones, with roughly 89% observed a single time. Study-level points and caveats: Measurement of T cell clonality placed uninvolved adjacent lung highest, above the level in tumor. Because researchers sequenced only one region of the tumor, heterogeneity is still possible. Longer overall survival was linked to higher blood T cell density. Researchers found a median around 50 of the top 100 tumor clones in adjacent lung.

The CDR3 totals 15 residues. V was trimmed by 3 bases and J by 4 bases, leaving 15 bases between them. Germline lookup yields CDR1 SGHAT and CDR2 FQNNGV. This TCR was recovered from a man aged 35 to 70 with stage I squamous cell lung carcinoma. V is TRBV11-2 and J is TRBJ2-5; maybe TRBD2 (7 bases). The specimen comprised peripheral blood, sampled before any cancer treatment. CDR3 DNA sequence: TGTGCCAGCAGCTTCTTAAATAGGGGGGGAGAGACCCAGTACTTC. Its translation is CASSFLNRGGETQYF. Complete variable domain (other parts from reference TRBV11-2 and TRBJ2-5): EAGVAQSPRYKIIEKRQSVAFWCNPISGHATLYWYQQILGQGPKLLIQFQNNGVVDDSQLPKDRFSAERLKGVDSTLKIQPAKLEDSAVYLCASSFLNRGGETQYFGPGTRLLVL.